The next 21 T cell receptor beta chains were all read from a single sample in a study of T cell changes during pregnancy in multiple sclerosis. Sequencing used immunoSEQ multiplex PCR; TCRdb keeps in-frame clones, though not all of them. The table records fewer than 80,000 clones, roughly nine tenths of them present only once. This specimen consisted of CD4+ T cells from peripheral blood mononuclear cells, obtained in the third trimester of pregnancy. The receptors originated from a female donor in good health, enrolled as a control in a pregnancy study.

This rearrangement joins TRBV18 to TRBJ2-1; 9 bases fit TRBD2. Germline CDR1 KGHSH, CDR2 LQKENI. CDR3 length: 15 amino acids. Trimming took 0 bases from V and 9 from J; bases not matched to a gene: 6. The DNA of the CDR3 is TGTGCCAGCTCACCACCTGCGGGGGGGCAGGGTGAGCAGTTCTTC. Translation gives CASSPPAGGQGEQFF.

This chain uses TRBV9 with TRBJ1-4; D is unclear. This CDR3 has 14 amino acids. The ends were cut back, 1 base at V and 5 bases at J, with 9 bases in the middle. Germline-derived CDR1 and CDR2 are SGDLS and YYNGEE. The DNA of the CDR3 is TGTGCCAGCAGCGTATTCCGGGAGAATGAAAAACTGTTTTTT. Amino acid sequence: CASSVFRENEKLFF.

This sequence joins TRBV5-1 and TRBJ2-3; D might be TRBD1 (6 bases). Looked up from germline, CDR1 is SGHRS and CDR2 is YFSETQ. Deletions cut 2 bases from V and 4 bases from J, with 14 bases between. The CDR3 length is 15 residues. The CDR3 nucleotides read TGCGCCAGCAGCTTCCTACAGGGACAACCAGATACGCAGTATTTT. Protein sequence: CASSFLQGQPDTQYF.

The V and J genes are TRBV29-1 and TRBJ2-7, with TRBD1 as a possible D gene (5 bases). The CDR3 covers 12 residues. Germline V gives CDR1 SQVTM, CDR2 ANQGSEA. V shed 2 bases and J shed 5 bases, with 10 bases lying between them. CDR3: CSVEIQGHEQYF. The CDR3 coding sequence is TGCAGCGTTGAAATCCAGGGCCACGAGCAGTACTTC.

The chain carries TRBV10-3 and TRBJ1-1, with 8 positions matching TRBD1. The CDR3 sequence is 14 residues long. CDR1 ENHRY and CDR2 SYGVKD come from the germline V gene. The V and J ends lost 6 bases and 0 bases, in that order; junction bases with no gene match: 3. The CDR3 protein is CAIRTQGVNTEAFF. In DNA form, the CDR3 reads TGTGCCATCAGGACACAGGGGGTGAACACTGAAGCTTTCTTT.

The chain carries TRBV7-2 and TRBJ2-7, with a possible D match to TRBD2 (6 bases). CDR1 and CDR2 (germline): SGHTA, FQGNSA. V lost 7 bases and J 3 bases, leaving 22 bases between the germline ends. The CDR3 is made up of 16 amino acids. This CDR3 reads CASNPGSTSRVYEQYF. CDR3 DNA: TGTGCCAGCAACCCGGGGTCGACTAGTCGGGTCTACGAGCAGTACTTC.

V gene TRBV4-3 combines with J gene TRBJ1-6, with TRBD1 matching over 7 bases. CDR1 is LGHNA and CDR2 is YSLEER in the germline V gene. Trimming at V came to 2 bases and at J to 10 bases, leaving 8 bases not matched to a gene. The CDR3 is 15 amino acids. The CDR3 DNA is TGCGCCAGCAGCCAATCGGACAGGAGTGTGTCACCCCTCCACTTT. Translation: CASSQSDRSVSPLHF.

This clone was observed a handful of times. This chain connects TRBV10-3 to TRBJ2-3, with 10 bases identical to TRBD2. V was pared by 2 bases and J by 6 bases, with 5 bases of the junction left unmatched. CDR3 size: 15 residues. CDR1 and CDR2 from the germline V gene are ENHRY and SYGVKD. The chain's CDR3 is CAISEQAGGFDTQYF. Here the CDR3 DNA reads TGTGCCATCAGTGAGCAAGCGGGGGGGTTTGATACGCAGTATTTT.

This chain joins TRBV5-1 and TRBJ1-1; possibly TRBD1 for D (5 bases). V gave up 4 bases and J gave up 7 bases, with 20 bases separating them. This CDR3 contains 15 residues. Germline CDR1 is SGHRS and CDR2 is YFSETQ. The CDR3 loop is CASSPRTSRVDEAFF. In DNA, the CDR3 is TGCGCCAGCAGCCCGCGGACATCTCGAGTCGATGAAGCTTTCTTT.

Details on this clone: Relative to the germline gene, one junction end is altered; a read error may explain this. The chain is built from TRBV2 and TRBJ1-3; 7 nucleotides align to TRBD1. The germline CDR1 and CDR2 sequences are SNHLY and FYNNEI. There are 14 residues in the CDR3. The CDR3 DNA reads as TGTGCCAGCTGTGAAGGGGGCTATGGAAACACCATATATTTT. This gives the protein CASCEGGYGNTIYF.

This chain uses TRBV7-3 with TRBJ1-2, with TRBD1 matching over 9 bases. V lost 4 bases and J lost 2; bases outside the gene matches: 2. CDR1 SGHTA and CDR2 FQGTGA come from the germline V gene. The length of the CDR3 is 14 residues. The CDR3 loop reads CASSSGQGNYGYTF. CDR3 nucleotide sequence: TGTGCCAGCAGCTCCGGACAGGGGAACTATGGCTACACCTTC.

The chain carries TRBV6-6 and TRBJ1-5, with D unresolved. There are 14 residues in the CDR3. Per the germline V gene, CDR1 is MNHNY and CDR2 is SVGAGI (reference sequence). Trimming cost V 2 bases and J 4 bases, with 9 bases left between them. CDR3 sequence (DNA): TGTGCCAGCAGTTACAGAGAAGAAAATCAGCCCCAGCATTTT. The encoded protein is CASSYREENQPQHF.

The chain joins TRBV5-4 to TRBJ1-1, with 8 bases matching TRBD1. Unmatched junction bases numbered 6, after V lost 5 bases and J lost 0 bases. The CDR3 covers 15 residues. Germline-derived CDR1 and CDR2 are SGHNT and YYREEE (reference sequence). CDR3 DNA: TGTGCCAGCAGGCGGGACAGGCCTGTGAACACTGAAGCTTTCTTT. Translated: CASRRDRPVNTEAFF.

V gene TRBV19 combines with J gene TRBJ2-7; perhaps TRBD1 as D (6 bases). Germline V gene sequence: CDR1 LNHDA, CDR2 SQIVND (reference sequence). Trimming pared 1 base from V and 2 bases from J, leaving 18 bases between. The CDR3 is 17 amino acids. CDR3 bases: TGTGCCAGTAGTATAGCCCTCGGGGACACTACTGCCTACGAGCAGTACTTC. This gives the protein CASSIALGDTTAYEQYF. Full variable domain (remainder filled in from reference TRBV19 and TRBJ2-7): DGGITQSPKYLFRKEGQNVTLSCEQNLNHDAMYWYRQDPGQGLRLIYYSQIVNDFQKGDIAEGYSVSREKKESFPLTVTSAQKNPTAFYLCASSIALGDTTAYEQYFGPGTRLTVT.

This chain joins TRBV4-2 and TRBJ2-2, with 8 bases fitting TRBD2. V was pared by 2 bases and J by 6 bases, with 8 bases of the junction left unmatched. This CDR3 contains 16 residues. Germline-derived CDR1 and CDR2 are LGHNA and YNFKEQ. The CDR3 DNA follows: TGTGCCAGCAGCCAATCCGATTTAGCGGGGCCCGGGGAGCTGTTTTTT. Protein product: CASSQSDLAGPGELFF.

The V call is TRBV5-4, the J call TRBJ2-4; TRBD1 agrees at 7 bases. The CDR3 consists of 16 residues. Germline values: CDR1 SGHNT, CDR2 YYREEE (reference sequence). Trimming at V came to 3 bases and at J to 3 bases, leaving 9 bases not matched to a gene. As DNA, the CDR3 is TGTGCCAGCAGCTCCGTCGACAGGGTGGACAAAAACATTCAGTACTTC. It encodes CASSSVDRVDKNIQYF.

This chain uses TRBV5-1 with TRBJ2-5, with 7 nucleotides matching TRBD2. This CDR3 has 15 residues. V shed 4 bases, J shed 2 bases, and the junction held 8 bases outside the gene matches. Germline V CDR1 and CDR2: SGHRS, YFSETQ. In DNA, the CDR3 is TGCGCCAGCAGCCCCGGGGACTACCCGCAAGAGACCCAGTACTTC. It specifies CASSPGDYPQETQYF.

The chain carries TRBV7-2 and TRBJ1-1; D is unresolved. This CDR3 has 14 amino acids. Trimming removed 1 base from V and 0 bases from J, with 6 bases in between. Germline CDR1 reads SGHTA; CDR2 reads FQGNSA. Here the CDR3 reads CASSLGGMNTEAFF. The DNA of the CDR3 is TGTGCCAGCAGCTTAGGAGGGATGAACACTGAAGCTTTCTTT.

The CDR3 region is CASSFGGMNTEAFF. The CDR3 bases are TGTGCCAGTAGTTTCGGGGGAATGAACACTGAAGCTTTCTTT. This sequence joins TRBV19 and TRBJ1-1; the D gene is possibly TRBD1 (5 bases). V was cut by 5 bases and J by 0 bases, with 10 bases left in between. The CDR3 consists of 14 residues. The germline CDR1 and CDR2 sequences are LNHDA and SQIVND (reference sequence).

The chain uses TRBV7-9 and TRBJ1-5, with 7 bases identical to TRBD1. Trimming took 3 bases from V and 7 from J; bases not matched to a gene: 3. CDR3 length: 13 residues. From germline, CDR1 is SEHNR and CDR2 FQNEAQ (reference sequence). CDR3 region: CASSFQGDQPQHF. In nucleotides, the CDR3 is TGTGCCAGCAGCTTTCAGGGGGACCAGCCCCAGCATTTT.

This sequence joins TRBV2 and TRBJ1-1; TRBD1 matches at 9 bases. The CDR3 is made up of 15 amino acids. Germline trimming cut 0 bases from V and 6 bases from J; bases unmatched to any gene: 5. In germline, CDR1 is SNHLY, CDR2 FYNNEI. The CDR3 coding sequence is TGTGCCAGCAGTGAAGCAGATAGACAGGGGGCTGAAGCTTTCTTT. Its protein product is CASSEADRQGAEAFF.